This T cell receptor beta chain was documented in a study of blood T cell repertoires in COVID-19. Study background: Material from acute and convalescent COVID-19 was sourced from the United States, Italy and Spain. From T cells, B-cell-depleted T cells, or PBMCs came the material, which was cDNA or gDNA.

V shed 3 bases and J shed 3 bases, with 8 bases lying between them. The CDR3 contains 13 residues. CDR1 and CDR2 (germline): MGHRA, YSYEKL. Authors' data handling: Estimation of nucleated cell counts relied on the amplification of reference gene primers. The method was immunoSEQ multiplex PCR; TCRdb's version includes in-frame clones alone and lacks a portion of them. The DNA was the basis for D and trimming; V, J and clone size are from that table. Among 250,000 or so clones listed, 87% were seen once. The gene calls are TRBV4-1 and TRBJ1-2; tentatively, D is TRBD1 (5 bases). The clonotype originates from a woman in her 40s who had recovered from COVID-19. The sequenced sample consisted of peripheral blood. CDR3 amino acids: CASSHTTDYGYTF. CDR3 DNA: TGCGCCAGCAGCCATACGACAGACTATGGCTACACCTTC.